The 16 T cell receptor beta chains in this list originate from one sample, sequenced in a study of T cell repertoires in cytomegalovirus infection. No cognate antigen is known for these TCRs. MiXCR was run by TCRdb on the reads, yielding one entry per CDR3 protein. Of about 890,000 distinct CDR3 sequences in the sample, around 31% are singletons; the top ten hold over 13%. The sample consisted of cultured CD8+ T cells from PBMCs, taken from culture after CMV antigen stimulation. Receptor source: a human donor in good health (CMV status not recorded). Some clones in this sample may be carry-over from other donors' samples.

The CDR3: CASSRAGFKGPEQYV. In DNA form, the CDR3 reads TGTGCCAGCAGCCGAGCTGGATTCAAGGGCCCGGAGCAGTACGTC. V usage is TRBV7-9 and J usage is TRBJ2-7; D unclear. The V gene's germline CDR1 is SEHNR and CDR2 FQNEAQ (reference sequence). The CDR3 totals 15 residues. V was pared by 5 bases and J by 7 bases, with 21 bases between.

Many counts were recorded for this clonotype. The V and J genes are TRBV7-2 and TRBJ2-5; 13 bases align to TRBD2. The CDR3 contains 18 residues. V dropped 3 bases and J dropped 4; count of bases not matched to a gene: 11. The germline gives CDR1 SGHTA, CDR2 FQGNSA. CDR3: CASSFSGGGLAGRETQYF. DNA of the CDR3: TGTGCCAGCAGCTTCTCAGGGGGGGGACTAGCGGGGCGAGAGACCCAGTACTTC.

J is TRBJ1-1 and V is TRBV15; the match to TRBD1 covers 9 bases. In germline, CDR1 is LNHNV, CDR2 YYDKDF (reference sequence). This CDR3 has 14 residues. J gave up 5 bases and V 3 bases, and 4 bases lay outside the gene matches. CDR3: CATSSLQGATEAFF. CDR3 bases: TGTGCCACCAGCAGTCTACAGGGGGCAACTGAAGCTTTCTTT.

This clonotype has only a few counts. The chain joins TRBV20-1 to TRBJ1-5, with D perhaps matching TRBD1 (5 bases). The CDR3 is made up of 16 amino acids. Trimming removed 0 bases at V and 3 bases at J, with 15 bases between. From germline, CDR1 is DFQATT and CDR2 SNEGSKA (reference sequence). In DNA form, the CDR3 reads TGCAGTGCTAGAGATAAACCGACAGAGTTCAATCAGCCCCAGCATTTT. Its translation is CSARDKPTEFNQPQHF.

The J gene is TRBJ1-1, the V gene TRBV6-1, with a weak D call TRBD1 (5 bases). This CDR3 is 12 amino acids long. V lost 2 bases and J 8 bases, leaving 9 bases between the germline ends. The germline V gene encodes CDR1 MNHNS and CDR2 SASEGT. CDR3 sequence reads: CASSEQGPEAFF. The CDR3 coding sequence is TGTGCCAGCAGTGAACAGGGCCCAGAAGCTTTCTTT.

The V gene is TRBV10-3, the J gene TRBJ1-6; 9 bases match TRBD1. The CDR3 loop spans 17 amino acids. Trimming took 3 bases from V and 9 from J; bases not matched to a gene: 12. CDR1 ENHRY and CDR2 SYGVKD come from the germline V gene. CDR3 sequence reads: CAISEGLGTGGGSPLHF. CDR3 bases: TGTGCCATCAGTGAAGGATTGGGCACAGGGGGCGGTTCACCCCTCCACTTT.

There are a few counts of this clonotype. The chain links TRBV12-3 or TRBV12-4 to TRBJ2-5; TRBD2 agrees at 9 bases. This CDR3 contains 16 residues. J was trimmed by 4 bases and V by 1 base; bases with no gene match: 7. CDR3 bases: TGTGCCAGCAGTTTAGTGGCGGGGGGGCCGCGAGAGACCCAGTACTTC. Protein: CASSLVAGGPRETQYF.

CDR3 loop: CASSLWPGFAEAFF. In DNA, the CDR3 is TGTGCCAGCAGCTTATGGCCGGGTTTCGCTGAAGCTTTCTTT. The chain carries TRBV7-8 and TRBJ1-1; the D is unclear. Trimming removed 2 bases at V and 6 bases at J, with 13 bases between. CDR3 length equals 14 residues. Germline V gene data show CDR1 as SGHVS and CDR2 as FQNEAQ.

In this sample, this clonotype turned up many times. The J gene is TRBJ1-3, the V gene TRBV7-6; D unclear. Trimming removed 2 bases from V and 3 bases from J, with 5 bases in between. The CDR3 totals 13 residues. From germline, CDR1 is SGHVS and CDR2 FNYEAQ. The CDR3 region has the DNA TGTGCCAGCAGCTTATACGGTGGAAACACCATATATTTT. This gives the protein CASSLYGGNTIYF.

Concerning this clonotype: Since a much larger clone is just one base distant, this may be a read error. This likely comes from a read error, as the CDR3 has no conserved phenylalanine or tryptophan at its end. The V and J genes are TRBV12-3 or TRBV12-4 and TRBJ1-5; maybe TRBD1 (5 bases). This CDR3 is 17 amino acids long. V lost 8 bases to trimming and J lost 1 base, with 21 bases between them. The CDR3 loop reads CASSHGLGEVSNQPQHS. In DNA, the CDR3 is TGTGCCAGCTCCCACGGGTTAGGGGAGGTGAGCAATCAGCCCCAGCATTCT.

The genes are TRBV10-3 and TRBJ1-2; D ambiguous. The CDR3 extends over 19 amino acids. The germline V and J ends were trimmed by 5 bases and 7 bases, with 32 bases remaining between them. Germline assignment: CDR1 ENHRY and CDR2 SYGVKD. CDR3 sequence (DNA): TGTGCCATCAGTCACCCAAGGGATAATTCCAACCAACGCAACATTGGCTACACCTTC. The encoded protein is CAISHPRDNSNQRNIGYTF.

This clonotype was found a few times. The rearrangement uses TRBV6-5 and TRBJ2-3, with 9 bases that match TRBD2. The germline V gene has CDR1 MNHEY and CDR2 SVGAGI. V lost 0 bases, J lost 0 bases, and 7 bases stayed unmatched. The CDR3 has 18 residues. The CDR3 sequence is CASSYSLASGISTDTQYF. The CDR3 DNA sequence: TGTGCCAGCAGTTACTCTCTGGCTAGCGGGATTAGCACAGATACGCAGTATTTT.

The chain recombines TRBV27 with TRBJ1-5; D not certain. Germline loops: CDR1 MNHEY, CDR2 SMNVEV (reference sequence). Trimming pared 3 bases from V and 3 bases from J, leaving 9 bases between. The CDR3 sequence is 14 residues long. The CDR3 region is CASSFGVDNQPQHF. The CDR3 DNA follows: TGTGCCAGCAGTTTTGGGGTTGACAATCAGCCCCAGCATTTT.

This chain joins TRBV12-3 or TRBV12-4 and TRBJ2-5, with TRBD1 matching over 10 bases. V lost 4 bases and J lost 4; bases outside the gene matches: 15. This CDR3 region has 18 residues. The chain's CDR3 is CASSSIPYSTGGRETQYF. Here the CDR3 DNA reads TGTGCCAGCAGTTCTATCCCCTATTCGACAGGGGGCAGAGAGACCCAGTACTTC.

This clonotype was detected only a few times. The chain has TRBV4-2 and TRBJ2-1; D is undetermined. Trimming pared 1 base from V and 9 bases from J, leaving 10 bases between. Germline-derived CDR1 and CDR2 are LGHNA and YNFKEQ. The CDR3 has 13 residues. CDR3 in amino acids: CASSQVLDGEQFF. The CDR3 region has the DNA TGTGCCAGCAGCCAAGTACTGGACGGTGAGCAGTTCTTC.

At least ten counts were recorded for this clonotype. The V call is TRBV7-6, the J call TRBJ1-4, with D possibly being TRBD1 (6 bases). V was shortened by 5 bases and J by 7 bases, with 26 bases between the two germline ends. The V gene's germline CDR1 is SGHVS and CDR2 FNYEAQ. This CDR3 is built from 18 residues. CDR3 residues: CASSDPTGRSGGIEKLFF. For the CDR3, the DNA is TGTGCCAGCAGCGACCCGACAGGCCGAAGCGGCGGGATTGAAAAACTGTTTTTT.